This T cell receptor beta chain was profiled in a study of early T cells in non-severe SARS-CoV-2 infection (dated by TCRdb to about 2021). About the full investigation: TCR sequencing used bulk RNA from unsorted whole blood, so alpha and beta chains could not be paired. Results and caveats for the whole study, not just this receptor: VDJdb matching was skewed toward anti-spike CD8 responses and likely underestimated virus-specific expansions, missing private and CD4 specificities.

The library was made by 5' RACE. The instrument given in TCRdb is NextSeq 500. In the TCR library protocol, unique molecular identifiers were attached to individual cDNA molecules to correct for PCR bias and sequencing error. TCR alpha and beta chains were both sequenced, and the abundances of alpha and beta sequences in each sample were closely correlated with each other. The authors' analysis ran thus. Decombinator V4 was used to perform V gene, J gene and CDR3 annotation of TCR sequences. Expanded TCRs were defined as changing significantly between any two time points under a Poisson model with p below 0.0001. TCR abundances were normalised to the total number of TCRs sequenced in each sample and reported as counts per million. TRAV1-2 paired with TRAJ12, TRAJ20 or TRAJ33 defined MAIT TCRs, while TRAV10 paired with TRAJ18 defined iNKT TCRs. VDJdb, accessed 1 November 2021, was searched for CMV, EBV and SARS-CoV-2 annotated TCRs, excluding TCRs annotated for multiple antigens. Using fastp trimming at Q25 and MiXCR clonotype assembly, TCRdb reanalyzed the public sequencing data and kept in-frame beta chains. Rows with a matching CDR3 protein are joined into one entry that keeps the most common DNA and genes. None of the V and J calls come from the authors' own analysis; TCRdb made them. Across this sample there are 80,000 or so distinct CDR3 sequences, with roughly 15% seen only once. The leading ten clones occupy around 10% of the sample.

This clonotype has at least ten counts. Its cognate antigen has yet to be identified. Within one base of it there is no much larger clone, and no base qualities were kept. The study was a case-control design nested within a healthcare worker cohort in London, UK, with weekly nasopharyngeal swab PCR tests and blood sampling. Between 23 and 31 March 2020, the week of the UK lockdown, healthcare workers were enrolled and then followed up weekly for as long as 16 weeks. Taken from the germline V gene, the CDR1 and CDR2 loops are MGHDK and SYGVNS. V drops 6 bases and J drops 2 bases, leaving 8 bases in between. The CDR3 spans 12 residues, from the cysteine through the phenylalanine. Just CDR3 DNA is preserved here, 36 bases in frame from base 1.

The receptor chain draws on TRBV25-1 and TRBJ2-7; the D segment could be TRBD2, given 5 matching bases. This TCR derives from an adult who was a healthcare worker with PCR-confirmed SARS-CoV-2 infection or an uninfected control (not recorded which). The sample taken for sequencing was whole blood. The CDR3 amino acid sequence is: CASSGVTYEQYF. The bases are TGTGCCAGCAGCGGGGTCACCTACGAGCAGTACTTC.